These T cell receptor beta chains were read from a single sample in a study of cytomegalovirus exposure and HLA in healthy donors. Only in-frame clones appear in the TCRdb table, and some are missing; sequencing was by immunoSEQ multiplex PCR. This sample carries tens of thousands of clones, with roughly 2% going to the ten biggest clones. Sequencing input: PBMCs. The receptors were sampled from a woman aged 18-29 years in good health and CMV-seronegative. CDR3s include the opening cysteine and the closing phenylalanine or tryptophan. The D gene is left open where the match is weak.

d_call,v_call,j_call,cdr3_aa,cdr3_nt
NA,TRBV5-1,TRBJ1-3,CASSLVQGKRLGGNTIYF,TGCGCCAGCAGCTTGGTTCAGGGGAAGAGGTTGGGTGGAAACACCATATATTTT
TRBD1,TRBV5-4,TRBJ1-6,CASSLQQGEGSPLHF,TGTGCCAGCAGCTTACAACAGGGGGAGGGTTCACCCCTCCACTTT
TRBD1,TRBV4-2,TRBJ1-2,CASSQDQGAPYGYTF,TGTGCCAGCAGCCAAGATCAGGGGGCACCCTATGGCTACACCTTC
NA,TRBV7-9,TRBJ2-1,CASRGLANEQFF,TGTGCCAGCAGGGGACTTGCCAATGAGCAGTTCTTC
NA,TRBV6-1,TRBJ1-1,CASSGGRRNTEAFF,TGTGCCAGCAGTGGAGGCAGAAGAAACACTGAAGCTTTCTTT
NA,TRBV6-1,TRBJ2-7,CASSSRDTSYEQYF,TGTGCCAGCAGTTCCCGGGACACCTCCTACGAGCAGTACTTC
TRBD1,TRBV30,TRBJ1-4,CAWSFPGQGVEKLFF,TGTGCCTGGAGTTTTCCGGGACAGGGGGTTGAAAAACTGTTTTTT
TRBD1,TRBV5-1,TRBJ2-7,CASSPGTGGYEQYF,TGCGCCAGCAGCCCCGGGACAGGGGGCTACGAGCAGTACTTC
TRBD1,TRBV6-5,TRBJ1-2,CASSSQGVYGYTF,TGTGCCAGCAGTTCACAGGGGGTCTATGGCTACACCTTC
TRBD2,TRBV5-1,TRBJ2-7,CASLPGLAGGLGEQYF,TGCGCCAGCCTACCCGGACTAGCGGGGGGGCTGGGAGAGCAGTACTTC
TRBD1,TRBV29-1,TRBJ1-1,CSVKDRGLGVAEAFF,TGCAGCGTCAAGGACAGGGGGTTAGGGGTGGCTGAAGCTTTCTTT
NA,TRBV5-1,TRBJ2-7,CASSLEGVSYEQYF,TGCGCCAGCAGCTTGGAGGGGGTCTCCTACGAGCAGTACTTC
TRBD1,TRBV18,TRBJ2-1,CASSSDRGSGYNEQFF,TGTGCCAGCTCAAGTGACAGGGGAAGCGGTTACAATGAGCAGTTCTTC
TRBD2,TRBV4-1,TRBJ2-1,CASSQTGTSGRDEQFF,TGCGCCAGCAGCCAAACCGGGACTAGCGGGAGGGACGAGCAGTTCTTC
NA,TRBV15,TRBJ2-1,CATSGSSYNEQFF,TGTGCCACCAGCGGGAGCTCCTACAATGAGCAGTTCTTC
NA,TRBV27,TRBJ1-4,CASTRLGQPNEKLFF,TGTGCCAGCACTCGTCTGGGGCAGCCTAATGAAAAACTGTTTTTT
TRBD1,TRBV5-1,TRBJ1-5,CASSLHGTGVGNQPQHF,TGCGCCAGCAGCTTACATGGCACAGGGGTTGGCAATCAGCCCCAGCATTTT
NA,TRBV2,TRBJ1-1,CASSPTSDTEAFF,TGTGCCAGCAGCCCAACCAGTGACACTGAAGCTTTCTTT
NA,TRBV5-1,TRBJ2-7,CASSLLDGTYEQYF,TGCGCCAGCAGCTTGCTAGACGGCACCTACGAGCAGTACTTC
NA,TRBV7-3,TRBJ1-6,CASSSGTGGSPLHF,TGTGCCAGCAGCTCAGGGACGGGAGGATCACCCCTACACTTT
NA,TRBV5-1,TRBJ1-4,CASSLGLPNEKLFF,TGCGCCAGCAGCTTGGGACTGCCAAATGAAAAACTGTTTTTT
NA,TRBV28,TRBJ1-6,CASKRGGANRAHSPLHF,TGTGCCAGCAAAAGAGGTGGGGCAAATCGGGCTCACTCACCCCTCCACTTT